Following are 12 T cell receptor beta chains from one sample sequenced in a study of T cell repertoires in cytomegalovirus infection. A single record per CDR3 protein comes from TCRdb applying MiXCR to the reads. Of tens of thousands of distinct CDR3 sequences listed, around 3.8% were seen once; the top ten hold approximately 20%. Source material: PBMCs. These receptors all stem from a human donor in good health (CMV status not recorded). Some clones in this sample may be carry-over from other donors' samples.

This clonotype has just a few counts. The chain combines TRBV20-1 with TRBJ2-1; D possibly corresponds to TRBD2 (6 bases). This CDR3 is built from 14 residues. Looked up from germline, CDR1 is DFQATT and CDR2 is SNEGSKA (reference sequence). V was trimmed by 6 bases and J by 8 bases, leaving 20 bases between them. CDR3 in DNA: TGCAGTGCAGAGGGGCGGGGATTACGACATGAGCAGTTCTTC. Translated: CSAEGRGLRHEQFF.

This clonotype was seen repeatedly, ten times or more. The rearrangement joins TRBV7-2 to TRBJ2-7; 9 nucleotides agree with TRBD1. The trim removed 3 bases at V and 6 bases at J, leaving 9 bases unmatched. Germline CDR1 and CDR2: SGHTA and FQGNSA. The CDR3 runs 15 residues. The CDR3 nucleotides read TGTGCCAGCAGCTTTGCCGGGACAGGGAAAGGCGAGCAGTACTTC. This sequence encodes CASSFAGTGKGEQYF.

This clonotype was detected ten times or more. This rearrangement joins TRBV11-2 to TRBJ2-5; D not certain. The CDR3 is 12 amino acids. The V gene's germline CDR1 is SGHAT and CDR2 FQNNGV. The V end lost 2 bases, the J end lost 5 bases, and 6 bases lay between the germline ends. CDR3 sequence reads: CASSLRLETQYF. CDR3 nucleotide sequence: TGTGCCAGCAGCTTAAGACTGGAGACCCAGTACTTC.

This clonotype was picked up many times. J is TRBJ1-1 and V is TRBV6-2 or TRBV6-3; D not resolved. V lost 4 bases and J 1 base, leaving 13 bases between the germline ends. The CDR3 is 15 residues long. In germline, CDR1 is MNHEY, CDR2 SVGEGT. The CDR3 sequence is CASSSSDKENTEAFF. CDR3 nucleotide sequence: TGTGCCAGCAGTTCCTCCGACAAGGAGAACACTGAAGCTTTCTTT.

This clonotype was recorded many times. V is TRBV11-3 and J is TRBJ2-5; 7 bases align to TRBD1. J lost 7 bases, V lost 0 bases, and 8 bases had no gene match. The CDR3 is 15 residues long. The germline gives CDR1 SGHNT, CDR2 YENEEA. CDR3 in DNA: TGTGCCAGCAGCTTAGACAGGGGGATCCAGGGGACCCAGTACTTC. Protein sequence: CASSLDRGIQGTQYF.

This clonotype has a count of ten or more. V usage is TRBV10-3 and J usage is TRBJ1-5; 9 bases fit TRBD1. This CDR3 has 15 amino acids. CDR1 is ENHRY and CDR2 is SYGVKD in the germline V gene. Trimming removed 4 bases from V and 2 bases from J; junction bases left unmatched: 3. DNA of the CDR3: TGTGCCATCAGTGGGACAGGGGAAGGCAATCAGCCCCAGCATTTT. Its translation is CAISGTGEGNQPQHF.

This clonotype was seen repeatedly, ten times or more. The chain is built from TRBV11-2 and TRBJ2-2; tentative D call: TRBD2 (5 bases). The CDR3 covers 14 residues. Trimming removed 5 bases from V and 1 base from J, with 8 bases in between. Germline values: CDR1 SGHAT, CDR2 FQNNGV. The CDR3 DNA is TGTGCCAGCAGCCCCGGGGTGAACACCGGGGAGCTGTTTTTT. It translates to CASSPGVNTGELFF.

Many counts were recorded for this clonotype. The chain combines TRBV6-2 or TRBV6-3 with TRBJ2-5; D remains ambiguous. V shed 5 bases and J shed 5 bases, with 3 bases lying between them. This CDR3 has 10 residues. Germline V CDR1 and CDR2: MNHEY, SVGEGT. CDR3 amino acids: CASSLETQYF. CDR3 sequence (DNA): TGTGCCAGCAGTCTGGAGACCCAGTACTTC.

This clonotype was counted at least ten times. The chain has TRBV7-2 and TRBJ1-5; 10 bases fit TRBD1. The CDR3 is 15 residues long. V shed 5 bases and J 6 bases; nucleotides not matched to a gene: 7. The germline V gene has CDR1 SGHTA and CDR2 FQGNSA. The DNA of the CDR3 is TGTGCCAGCAGCAGGGACAGGGGCGCTTTTCAGCCCCAGCATTTT. Translated, it gives CASSRDRGAFQPQHF.

This clonotype was recorded many times. The chain is built from TRBV28 and TRBJ2-5, with TRBD1 as a possible D gene (6 bases). The germline V and J ends were trimmed by 7 bases and 5 bases, with 17 bases remaining between them. The CDR3 covers 14 residues. Germline CDR1 and CDR2: MDHEN and SYDVKM. CDR3 sequence (DNA): TGTGCCAGCACCCAATGGACAGTCGGGGAGACCCAGTACTTC. Translated: CASTQWTVGETQYF. The whole variable domain, remainder taken from reference TRBV28 and TRBJ2-5, is DVKVTQSSRYLVKRTGEKVFLECVQDMDHENMFWYRQDPGLGLRLIYFSYDVKMKEKGDIPEGYSVSREKKERFSLILESASTNQTSMYLCASTQWTVGETQYFGPGTRLLVL.

This clonotype appeared many times. This chain uses TRBV13 with TRBJ1-1; weak D call: TRBD1 (5 bases). V lost 5 bases, J lost 8 bases, and 12 bases lay in between. CDR1 PRHDT and CDR2 FYEKMQ come from the germline V gene (reference sequence). CDR3 length equals 12 residues. Written as DNA, the CDR3 is TGTGCCAGCAGCCCCTGGGGCGGCGAAGCTTTCTTT. Translated, it gives CASSPWGGEAFF.

This clonotype was seen at least ten times. The V call is TRBV7-8, the J call TRBJ2-1, with D uncertain. The length of the CDR3 is 14 residues. V was pared by 5 bases and J by 4 bases, with 12 bases between. Germline CDR1 SGHVS, CDR2 FQNEAQ. The CDR3 DNA reads as TGTGCCAGCAGCAAGCAAAGTACGTACAATGAGCAGTTCTTC. Translated, it gives CASSKQSTYNEQFF. Combining the CDR3 with reference TRBV7-8 and TRBJ2-1 gives the whole variable domain GAGVSQSPRYKVAKRGQDVALRCDPISGHVSLFWYQQALGQGPEFLTYFQNEAQLDKSGLPSDRFFAERPEGSVSTLKIQRTQQEDSAVYLCASSKQSTYNEQFFGPGTRLTVL.